This T cell receptor beta chain was observed in a study of blood T cell repertoires in COVID-19. Study summary: Acute and convalescent COVID-19 specimens originated in the United States, Italy and Spain. Sample material is recorded as cDNA or gDNA derived from T cells, B-cell-depleted T cells, or PBMCs.

Some clones are missing from TCRdb's copy, which holds only in-frame ones; the method was immunoSEQ multiplex PCR. Found here are 95,000 to 150,000 clones, around 83% of them singletons; the top ten hold roughly 4%. The CDR3 has 15 residues. V lost 1 base and J lost 4, with 14 bases in between. Germline V CDR1 and CDR2: LGHDT, YNNKEL (reference sequence). Sequenced input: PBMCs or T cells enriched from blood (not recorded which). The chain has TRBV3-1 (or the pseudogene TRBV3-2) and TRBJ2-7; D is perhaps TRBD1 (5 bases). The sequence came from a woman aged 25 to 39 who had recovered from COVID-19. The CDR3: CASSQVWTPVYEQYF. The CDR3 DNA follows: TGTGCCAGCAGCCAAGTTTGGACACCTGTTTACGAGCAGTACTTC.